The 15 T cell receptor beta chains below all came from one sample that was sequenced in a study of Ad26.COV2.S vaccination and SARS-CoV-2 variants. Treatment denoted: about 20 received Ad26.COV2.S at low or high dose, single or two shots; several received placebo; per-sample allocation not given. Each sample was drawn 63 days after the first injection (of vaccine or placebo). Sequenced by immunoSEQ multiplex PCR; TCRdb stores in-frame clones only, minus some. The sample gives 350,000 to 500,000 clones, 75% to 95% of which show up once; 12% is in the top ten. Sequenced here: peripheral blood, sampled in a trial of Ad26.COV2.S vaccine versus placebo. All receptors derive from a person between 18 and 59 years old who received the Ad26.COV2.S COVID-19 vaccine or a placebo.

V is TRBV12-3 or TRBV12-4 and J is TRBJ1-1; unclear D gene. V gave up 3 bases and J gave up 4 bases, with 9 bases separating them. This CDR3 contains 13 residues. CDR3 loop: CASSFGFGTEAFF. DNA of the CDR3: TGTGCCAGCAGTTTTGGCTTCGGCACTGAAGCTTTCTTT.

The table lists this clone with a count of one. V usage is TRBV27 and J usage is TRBJ2-1, with 9 nucleotides matching TRBD2. Trimming at V came to 2 bases and at J to 6 bases, leaving 23 bases not matched to a gene. CDR1 MNHEY and CDR2 SMNVEV come from the germline V gene (reference sequence). This CDR3 is built from 21 residues. The DNA for the CDR3 is TGTGCCAGCAGTTTAGCCGCGGGAGGGCCAACGCCGTTGGAGGGGTTCAATGAGCAGTTCTTC. Protein product: CASSLAAGGPTPLEGFNEQFF.

The sample holds a few counts of this clone. The CDR3 sequence is CASSYSNRDKSYNEQFF. DNA for the CDR3: TGTGCCAGCAGTTACTCGAACCGGGATAAATCCTACAATGAGCAGTTCTTC. The chain employs TRBV6-2 or TRBV6-3 and TRBJ2-1, with D maybe TRBD2 (5 bases). The CDR3 has 17 residues. V lost 0 bases to trimming and J lost 1 base, with 13 bases between them. Germline V gene sequence: CDR1 MNHEY, CDR2 SVGEGT.

This clone was seen just once. The chain links TRBV10-3 to TRBJ1-2; maybe TRBD1 (5 bases). Looked up from germline, CDR1 is ENHRY and CDR2 is SYGVKD. The CDR3 has 15 residues. Deletions cut 5 bases from V and 6 bases from J, with 19 bases between. The CDR3 sequence is CAISQRTLLFNGYTF. The CDR3, as DNA: TGTGCCATCAGTCAGAGGACACTTCTTTTTAATGGCTACACCTTC.

The chain carries TRBV4-3 and TRBJ1-1, with 7 bases fitting TRBD1. V shed 0 bases and J 1 base; nucleotides not matched to a gene: 2. This CDR3 contains 15 residues. Per the germline V gene, CDR1 is LGHNA and CDR2 is YSLEER. This CDR3 reads CASSQEQGRNTEAFF. CDR3 nucleotides: TGCGCCAGCAGCCAAGAACAGGGGAGGAACACTGAAGCTTTCTTT.

The chain combines TRBV4-3 with TRBJ2-1, with 13 positions matching TRBD2. The CDR3 has 18 amino acids. Germline CDR1 reads LGHNA; CDR2 reads YSLEER. V was pared by 5 bases and J by 2 bases, with 9 bases of the junction left unmatched. CDR3 DNA sequence: TGCGCCAGCAGCAAAGGACTAGCGGGAGACCCCACCTACAATGAGCAGTTCTTC. It codes for CASSKGLAGDPTYNEQFF.

J is TRBJ2-7 and V is TRBV27; the D gene is possibly TRBD1 (6 bases). In germline, CDR1 is MNHEY, CDR2 SMNVEV (reference sequence). Between the trimmed V and J ends, which lost 2 bases and 4 bases, there was a span of 9 bases. CDR3 length equals 13 residues. CDR3 amino acids: CASSLVGGYEQYF. CDR3 DNA sequence: TGTGCCAGCAGTTTAGTAGGGGGTTACGAGCAGTACTTC.

The chain couples TRBV12-5 to TRBJ2-7, with TRBD1 matching over 8 bases. This CDR3 has 17 residues. The ends lost 1 base at V and 2 bases at J; junction bases unmatched: 10. Germline CDR1 and CDR2: LGHNT and FRNRAP. The CDR3 spells CASGLATRDRRTYEQYF. The CDR3, as DNA: TGTGCTAGTGGTTTGGCCACTAGGGACAGGCGTACCTACGAGCAGTACTTC.

J is TRBJ1-1 and V is TRBV10-2; D might be TRBD1 (6 bases). CDR3 length: 16 amino acids. Trimming pared 3 bases from V and 3 bases from J, leaving 17 bases between. The germline V gene has CDR1 WSHSY and CDR2 SAAADI. The CDR3, as DNA: TGCGCCAGCAGTGACCACCGGGGGCAAAGAGACACTGAAGCTTTCTTT. Translated, it gives CASSDHRGQRDTEAFF.

V and J are TRBV7-8 and TRBJ2-3; 7 nucleotides match TRBD2. Germline lookup yields CDR1 SGHVS and CDR2 FQNEAQ. The CDR3 loop spans 14 amino acids. With 5 bases clipped from V and 2 bases from J, the junction kept 4 bases outside the gene matches. CDR3 nucleotide sequence: TGTGCCAGCAGCCCGCGGGAGAACACAGATACGCAGTATTTT. Translating it yields CASSPRENTDTQYF. Full variable domain (missing parts from reference TRBV7-8 and TRBJ2-3): GAGVSQSPRYKVAKRGQDVALRCDPISGHVSLFWYQQALGQGPEFLTYFQNEAQLDKSGLPSDRFFAERPEGSVSTLKIQRTQQEDSAVYLCASSPRENTDTQYFGPGTRLTVL.

The gene calls are TRBV6-6 and TRBJ2-5; perhaps D is TRBD1 or TRBD2 (5 bases each). The CDR3 has 16 residues. The germline CDR1 and CDR2 sequences are MNHNY and SVGAGI (reference sequence). Trimming shortened V by 9 bases and J by 1 base, and 21 bases separated the two germline ends. The CDR3 DNA reads as TGTGCCAGTGGATGGTGGGGAGACAGACCCCAAGAGACCCAGTACTTC. It yields the protein CASGWWGDRPQETQYF.

The rearrangement joins TRBV4-1 to TRBJ1-4; TRBD1 agrees at 9 bases. With V trimmed by 7 bases and J by 4 bases, 13 bases remained unmatched. The germline CDR1 and CDR2 sequences are MGHRA and YSYEKL. CDR3 length: 17 residues. This CDR3 is CASTGSVQGAHNEKLFF. The CDR3, as DNA: TGCGCCAGCACGGGGTCTGTACAGGGGGCGCATAATGAAAAACTGTTTTTT.

Points on this clone: This sample includes further DNA sequences coding for the same CDR3. J is TRBJ2-1 and V is TRBV4-3; 11 bases fit TRBD2. Germline CDR1 is LGHNA and CDR2 is YSLEER. The CDR3 extends over 18 amino acids. With V trimmed by 3 bases and J by 2 bases, 9 bases remained unmatched. CDR3 loop: CASSQEGLAGGPYNEQFF. Written as DNA, the CDR3 is TGCGCCAGCAGCCAGGAAGGCCTAGCGGGAGGCCCCTACAATGAGCAGTTCTTC.

This sequence joins TRBV2 and TRBJ2-7, with D maybe TRBD2 (6 bases). V was cut by 2 bases and J by 3 bases, with 14 bases left in between. From germline, CDR1 is SNHLY and CDR2 FYNNEI. CDR3 length equals 15 residues. CDR3 DNA sequence: TGTGCCAGCAGTGAACAGGCTAGCGAGGGCTACGAGCAGTACTTC. It encodes CASSEQASEGYEQYF.

The chain recombines TRBV5-1 with TRBJ1-5, with TRBD1 identical over 9 bases. Germline assignment: CDR1 SGHRS and CDR2 YFSETQ. The CDR3 spans 15 residues. After removal of 4 bases from V and 6 bases from J, the junction contained 8 bases not matched to a gene. The CDR3 DNA reads as TGCGCCAGCAGCCCCGGGACAGGGTTGAGTCAGCCCCAGCATTTT. This translates into CASSPGTGLSQPQHF.